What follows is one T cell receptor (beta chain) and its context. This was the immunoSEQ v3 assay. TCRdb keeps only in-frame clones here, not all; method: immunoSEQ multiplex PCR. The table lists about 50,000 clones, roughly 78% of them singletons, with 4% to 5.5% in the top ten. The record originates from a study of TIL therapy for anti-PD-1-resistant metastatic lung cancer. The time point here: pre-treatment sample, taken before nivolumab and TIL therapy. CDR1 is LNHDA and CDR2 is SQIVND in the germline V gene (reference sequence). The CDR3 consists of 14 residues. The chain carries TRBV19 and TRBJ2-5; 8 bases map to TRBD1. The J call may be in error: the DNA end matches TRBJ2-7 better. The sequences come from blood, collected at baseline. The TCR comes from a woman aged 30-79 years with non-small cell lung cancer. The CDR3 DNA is TGTGCCAGTAGTATTGGACAGGGAGAGTACGAGCAGTACTTC. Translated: CASSIGQGEYEQYF.